Shown below are 2 T cell receptor beta chains from a single sample sequenced in a study of T cells in Graves' hyperthyroidism and ophthalmopathy. TCR beta CDR3 region amplification was performed from RNA transcripts. TCR CDR3 regions were first amplified by RT-PCR with HTBI primers. TCRdb reprocessed the multiplex PCR reads via MiXCR and lists one record per CDR3 protein. This sample has 400,000 to 550,000 distinct CDR3 sequences, with under 15% found just once. The source material was blood. Every receptor here comes from a woman under 30 with Graves' hyperthyroidism.

This clonotype was detected only a few times. J is TRBJ2-5 and V is TRBV19, with 7 bases identical to TRBD2. In germline, CDR1 is LNHDA, CDR2 SQIVND (reference sequence). The CDR3 runs 18 residues. Losses at the gene ends were 1 base for V and 1 base for J; bases not matched to a gene: 12. CDR3 DNA sequence: TGTGCCAGTAGTATAGGCCGGGGGAAGCGGGATTTCCAAGAGACCCAGTACTTC. It encodes CASSIGRGKRDFQETQYF.

This clonotype was seen repeatedly, ten times or more. V and J are TRBV18 and TRBJ1-2; tentative D call: TRBD1 (6 bases). The germline gives CDR1 KGHSH, CDR2 LQKENI. The ends were cut back, 6 bases at V and 4 bases at J, with 15 bases in the middle. The CDR3 is made up of 14 amino acids. CDR3 nucleotides: TGTGCCAGCTCCCTCGCAGGGGAAGGCTATGGCTACACCTTC. Residues: CASSLAGEGYGYTF.